This TCR beta chain comes out of a study of T cell responses to AZD1222 COVID-19 vaccine (dated by TCRdb to about 2021). Turning to the overall study: A total of around 240 trial participants underwent TCR sequencing, of whom about 210 had received two doses of AZD1222 and roughly 26 had received two doses of the MenACWY control vaccine. Enrollment into the trials was organized by age into subgroups of 18-55, 56-69 and 70-plus years, and those subgroups contained approximately 150, 30 and 60 TCR-sequenced participants, respectively. General study outcomes and caveats: CD4 TCRs associated with the vaccine covered the entire spike protein, and the dominant responses were in regions 160-218 and 743-854. Participants were mostly white British and included more females than males, and it was suggested by the authors that clonal diversity may have been underestimated. Epitopes outside the regions mutated in the B.1.351 and B.1.1.7 variants were reportedly recognized by nearly half of the unique spike-specific TCRs. Because no day 14 peak-response samples were available, the repertoires could be characterized only after the peak T cell response. A significant rise in spike-specific TCR breadth and depth was observed after two AZD1222 doses relative to day 0 and relative to MenACWY recipients. The 56-69-year group was small, and its depth increase did not reach significance, likely because of low power. Conclusions about previously exposed vaccinees are limited because only six or seven AZD1222 recipients were SARS-CoV-2 seropositive at baseline.

In regard to this clone: There is no known antigen for this receptor. No much larger clonotype is one base removed from it; base qualities were not supplied.

The CDR3 regions of human TCRbeta chains were analyzed by immunosequencing. On the authors' methods: Repertoire TCRs were checked for matches against a reference library of SARS-CoV-2-specific TCRs that had been generated using the MIRA antigen-specificity platform. Breadth was defined as the fraction of unique TCRs that were SARS-CoV-2-associated. Depth was defined as the fraction of total T cells that were SARS-CoV-2-associated. Using the MIRA data, every spike-specific TCR was mapped to the spike region that the TCR reacted to and assigned to either a CD4 or a CD8 class. Log10-transformed breadth and depth values were compared by one-way ANOVA with Sidak's multiple comparisons tests. As stored in TCRdb, this immuneACCESS dataset retains in-frame rearrangements with V and J assigned. A fraction of the clones does not appear; measured against another copy, unresolved V genes explain less than half of the discrepancy, and the remainder lacks a known reason. The DNA was the basis for D and trimming; V, J and clone size are from that table. The sample data list some 140,000 clones, and roughly nine tenths of these were observed just once. The top ten clones comprise approximately 5.1% of the sample.

The CDR3, cysteine through phenylalanine, is 12 amino acids long. The DNA shown is the 36-base CDR3, in frame from base 1. From a lookup of the germline V gene, CDR1 and CDR2 are SQVTM and ANQGSEA. V loses 4 bases, J loses 6 bases, and the germline ends lie 9 bases apart. The sample's time point label, decoded: baseline before first vaccination. The treatment or condition label for this specimen denotes: meningococcal conjugate vaccine given as trial control. Vaccinee samples came from UK trials COV001 and COV002, including a single-blind randomized controlled phase 2/3 trial of AZD1222 (ChAdOx1 nCoV-19) in healthy adults. For TCRbeta chain sequencing, PBMC samples were collected from trial participants at day 0 and at day 28 after the second dose.

The sample was peripheral blood, taken on day 0 of MenACWY control vaccination. The V and J segments used are TRBV29-1 and TRBJ2-2; no D gene is confidently identified. The TCR originated in an adult in good health. The CDR3 amino acid sequence is: CSVGSRPGELFF. The base sequence is TGCAGCGTTGGGTCACGCCCCGGGGAGCTGTTTTTT.